This T cell receptor (beta chain) was found in a study of CD8 T cells in ankylosing spondylitis (TCRdb year 2017). Study-level background: To find TCR variants linked to disease, the study profiled T cell receptor beta repertoires in ankylosing spondylitis patients and healthy donors. The whole study cohort included over 85 healthy donors and around 25 ankylosing spondylitis patients. Peripheral blood samples were taken, and synovial fluid was additionally collected from ankylosing spondylitis patients.

The sample holds a few counts of this clonotype. It has no known antigen specificity. Base qualities were left out, and no much larger clone turns up one base away. TCRdb records Illumina HiSeq 2500 as the sequencer. Quantitative 5'-RACE with molecular barcodes was used to prepare TCR beta libraries. As for the original processing: Disease-linked TCR variants were identified with a new computational method built on a probabilistic model of VDJ rearrangement. The public reads were reanalyzed by TCRdb: fastp trimming at Q25, MiXCR alignment, in-frame beta chains only. Records with the same CDR3 protein are collapsed into one entry carrying the most frequent genes and DNA. Clone size and V and J calls follow TCRdb, not the original study. In this sample the table shows about 30,000 distinct CDR3 sequences, nearly 5.5% of which occur a single time. About 1.8% of the sample is held by the ten biggest clonotypes.

Findings and caveats that apply to the study as a whole: Some motif variants were previously reported in synovial fluid and blood of reactive arthritis patients, suggesting common disease-initiation mechanisms. The disease-linked clones showed a CD8+ phenotype and occurred at relatively low frequencies in peripheral blood. Significant enrichment of the disease-linked clones was reported in matched synovial fluid samples from ankylosing spondylitis patients. Blood from ankylosing spondylitis patients appeared to be characterized by a TCR beta motif made up of 8 or 9 highly homologous amino acid variants.

CDR1 and CDR2, looked up from the germline V gene, are SGDLS and YYNGEE. V drops 0 bases and J drops 9 bases, leaving 7 bases in between. The CDR3 spans 12 residues, from the cysteine through the phenylalanine. Just the 36-base CDR3 DNA is kept, in frame starting at base 1. The rearranged chain carries TRBV9 and TRBJ2-1; the D gene is unclear. This receptor was identified in a female donor with ankylosing spondylitis or in good health (not recorded which). The sequencing input was blood, either unsorted or a sorted T cell fraction (not recorded which). For the CDR3, the sequence is CASSVERSEQFF. The DNA is as follows: TGTGCCAGCAGCGTAGAACGGAGTGAGCAGTTCTTC.